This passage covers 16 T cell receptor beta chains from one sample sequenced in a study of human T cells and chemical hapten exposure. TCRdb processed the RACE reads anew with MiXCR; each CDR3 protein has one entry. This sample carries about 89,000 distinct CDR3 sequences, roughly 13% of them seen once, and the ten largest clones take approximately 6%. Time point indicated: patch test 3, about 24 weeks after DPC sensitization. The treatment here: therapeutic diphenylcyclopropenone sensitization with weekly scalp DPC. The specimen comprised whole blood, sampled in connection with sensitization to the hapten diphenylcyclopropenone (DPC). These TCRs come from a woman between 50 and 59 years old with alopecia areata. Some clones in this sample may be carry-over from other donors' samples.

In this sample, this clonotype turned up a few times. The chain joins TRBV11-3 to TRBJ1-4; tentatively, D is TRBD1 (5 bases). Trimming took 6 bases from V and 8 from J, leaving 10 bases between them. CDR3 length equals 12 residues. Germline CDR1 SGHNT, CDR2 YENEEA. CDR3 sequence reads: CASRTETEKLFF. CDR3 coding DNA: TGTGCCAGCAGGACAGAAACCGAAAAACTGTTTTTT.

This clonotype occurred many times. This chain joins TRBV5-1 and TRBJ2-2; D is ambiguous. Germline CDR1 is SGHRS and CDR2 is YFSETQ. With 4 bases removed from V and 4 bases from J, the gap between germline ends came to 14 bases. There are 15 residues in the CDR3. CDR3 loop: CASSPLGISTGELFF. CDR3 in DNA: TGCGCCAGCAGCCCCCTCGGCATCTCCACCGGGGAGCTGTTTTTT.

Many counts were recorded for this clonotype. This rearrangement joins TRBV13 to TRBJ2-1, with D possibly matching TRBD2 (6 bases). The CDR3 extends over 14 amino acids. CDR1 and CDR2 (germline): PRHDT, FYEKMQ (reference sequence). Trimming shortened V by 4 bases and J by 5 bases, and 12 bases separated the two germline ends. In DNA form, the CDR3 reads TGTGCCAGCAGCTCACTACTAGCTGACAATGAGCAGTTCTTC. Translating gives CASSSLLADNEQFF.

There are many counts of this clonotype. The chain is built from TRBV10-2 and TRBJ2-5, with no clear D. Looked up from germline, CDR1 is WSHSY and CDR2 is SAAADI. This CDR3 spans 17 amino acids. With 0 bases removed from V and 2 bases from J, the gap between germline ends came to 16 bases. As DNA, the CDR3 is TGCGCCAGCAGTGAGTCAAGTAGGCGAAATCCTCAAGAGACCCAGTACTTC. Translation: CASSESSRRNPQETQYF.

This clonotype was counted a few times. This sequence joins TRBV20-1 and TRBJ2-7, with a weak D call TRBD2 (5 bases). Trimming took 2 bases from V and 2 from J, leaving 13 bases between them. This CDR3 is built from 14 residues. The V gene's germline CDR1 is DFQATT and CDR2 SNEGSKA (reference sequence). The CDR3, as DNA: TGCAGTGCTAGAACTCCGGGGAGCGCCTACGAGCAGTACTTC. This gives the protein CSARTPGSAYEQYF.

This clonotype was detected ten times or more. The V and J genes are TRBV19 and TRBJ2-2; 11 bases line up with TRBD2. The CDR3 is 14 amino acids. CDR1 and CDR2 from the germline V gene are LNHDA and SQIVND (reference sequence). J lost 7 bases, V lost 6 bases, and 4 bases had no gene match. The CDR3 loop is CASRASGRLGELFF. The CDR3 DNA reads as TGTGCCAGTAGAGCTAGCGGGAGGCTCGGGGAGCTGTTTTTT.

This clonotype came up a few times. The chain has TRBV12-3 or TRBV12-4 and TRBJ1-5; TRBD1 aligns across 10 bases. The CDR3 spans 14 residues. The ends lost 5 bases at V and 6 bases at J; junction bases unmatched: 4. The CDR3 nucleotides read TGTGCCAGCAGTCCAGGGACAGGGGTTCAGCCCCAGCATTTT. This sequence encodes CASSPGTGVQPQHF.

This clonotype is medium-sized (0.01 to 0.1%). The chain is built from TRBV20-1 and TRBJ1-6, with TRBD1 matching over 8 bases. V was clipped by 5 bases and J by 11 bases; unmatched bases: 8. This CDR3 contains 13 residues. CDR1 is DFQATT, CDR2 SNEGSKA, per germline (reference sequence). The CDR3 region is CSAERQGYPPLHF. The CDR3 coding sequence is TGCAGTGCTGAGAGACAGGGGTATCCACCCCTCCACTTT.

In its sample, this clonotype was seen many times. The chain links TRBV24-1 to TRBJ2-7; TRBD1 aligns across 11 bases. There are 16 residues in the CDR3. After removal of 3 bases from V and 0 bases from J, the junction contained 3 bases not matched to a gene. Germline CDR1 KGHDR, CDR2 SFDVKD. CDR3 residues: CATSDPGQGASYEQYF. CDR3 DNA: TGTGCCACCAGTGATCCTGGACAGGGGGCCTCCTACGAGCAGTACTTC.

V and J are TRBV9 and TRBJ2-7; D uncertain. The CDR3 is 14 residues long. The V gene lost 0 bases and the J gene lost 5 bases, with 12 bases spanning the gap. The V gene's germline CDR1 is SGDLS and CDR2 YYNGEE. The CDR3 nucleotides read TGTGCCAGCAGCGTAGGGCCTCCGCCCCACGAGCAGTACTTC. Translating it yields CASSVGPPPHEQYF.

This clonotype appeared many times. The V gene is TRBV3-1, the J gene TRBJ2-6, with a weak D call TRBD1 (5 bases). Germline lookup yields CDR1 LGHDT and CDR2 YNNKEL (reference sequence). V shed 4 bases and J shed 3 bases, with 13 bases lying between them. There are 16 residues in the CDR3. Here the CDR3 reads CASSRELTVGANVLTF. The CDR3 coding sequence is TGTGCCAGCAGCCGAGAATTGACAGTTGGGGCCAACGTCCTGACTTTC.

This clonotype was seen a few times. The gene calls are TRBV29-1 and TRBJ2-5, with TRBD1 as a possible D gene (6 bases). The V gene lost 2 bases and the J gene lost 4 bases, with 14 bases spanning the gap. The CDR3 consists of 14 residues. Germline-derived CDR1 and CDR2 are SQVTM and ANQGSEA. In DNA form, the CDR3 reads TGCAGCGTTGAAAAAACAGGGCTAGGAGAGACCCAGTACTTC. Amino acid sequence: CSVEKTGLGETQYF.

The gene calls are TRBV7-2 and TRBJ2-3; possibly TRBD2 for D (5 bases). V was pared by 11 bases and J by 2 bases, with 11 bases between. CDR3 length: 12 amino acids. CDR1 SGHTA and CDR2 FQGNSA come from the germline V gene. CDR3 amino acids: CAGSLTTDTQYF. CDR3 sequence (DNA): TGTGCCGGGAGTCTAACCACAGATACGCAGTATTTT.

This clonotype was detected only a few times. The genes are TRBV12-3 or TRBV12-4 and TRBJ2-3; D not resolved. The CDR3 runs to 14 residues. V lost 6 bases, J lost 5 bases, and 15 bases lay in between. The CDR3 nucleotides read TGTGCCAGCAGCCGGTCAAGGGCCGTAGATACGCAGTATTTT. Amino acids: CASSRSRAVDTQYF.

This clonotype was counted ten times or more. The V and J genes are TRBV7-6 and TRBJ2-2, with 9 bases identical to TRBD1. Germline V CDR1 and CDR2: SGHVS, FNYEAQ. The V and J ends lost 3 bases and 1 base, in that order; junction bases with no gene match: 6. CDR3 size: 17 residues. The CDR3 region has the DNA TGTGCCAGCAGCTTTACGCCGGGACAGGGGAACACCGGGGAGCTGTTTTTT. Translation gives CASSFTPGQGNTGELFF.

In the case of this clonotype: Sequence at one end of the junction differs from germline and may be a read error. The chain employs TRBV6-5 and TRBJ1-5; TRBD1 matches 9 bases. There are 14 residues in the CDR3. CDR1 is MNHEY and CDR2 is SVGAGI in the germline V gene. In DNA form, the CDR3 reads TGTGTCAGCTCCCTAGGGACAGGGCGTCAGCCCCAGCATTTT. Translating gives CVSSLGTGRQPQHF.